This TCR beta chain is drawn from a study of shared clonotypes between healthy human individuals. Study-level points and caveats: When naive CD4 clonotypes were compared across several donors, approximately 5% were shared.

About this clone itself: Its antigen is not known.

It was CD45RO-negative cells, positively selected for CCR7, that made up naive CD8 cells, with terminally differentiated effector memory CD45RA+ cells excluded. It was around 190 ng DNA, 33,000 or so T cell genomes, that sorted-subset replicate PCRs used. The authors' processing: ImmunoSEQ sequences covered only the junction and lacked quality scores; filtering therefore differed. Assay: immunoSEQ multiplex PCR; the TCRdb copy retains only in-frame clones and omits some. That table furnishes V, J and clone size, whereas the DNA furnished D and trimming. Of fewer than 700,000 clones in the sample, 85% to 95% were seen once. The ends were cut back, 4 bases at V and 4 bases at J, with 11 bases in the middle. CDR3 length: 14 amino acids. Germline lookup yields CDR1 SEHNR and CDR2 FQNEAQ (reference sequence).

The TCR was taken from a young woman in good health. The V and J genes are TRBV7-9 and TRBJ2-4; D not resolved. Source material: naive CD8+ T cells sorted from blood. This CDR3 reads CASSSIQQKNIQYF. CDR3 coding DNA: TGTGCCAGCAGCTCGATTCAGCAAAAAAACATTCAGTACTTC.